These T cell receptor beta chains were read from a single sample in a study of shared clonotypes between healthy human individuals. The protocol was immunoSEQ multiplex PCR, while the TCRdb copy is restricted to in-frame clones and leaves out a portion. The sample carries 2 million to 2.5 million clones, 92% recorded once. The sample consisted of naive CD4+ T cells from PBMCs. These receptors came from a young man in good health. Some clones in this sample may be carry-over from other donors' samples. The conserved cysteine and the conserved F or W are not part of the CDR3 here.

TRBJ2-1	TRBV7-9	ASSQLGTQNEQF
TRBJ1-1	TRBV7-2	ASLKTGWTATEAF
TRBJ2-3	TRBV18	ASSPPRAGWTDTQY
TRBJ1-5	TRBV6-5	ASSYSFSSNQPQH
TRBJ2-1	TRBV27	ASSRGRTSSGNEQF
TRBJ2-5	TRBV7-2	ASTLGGFQETQY
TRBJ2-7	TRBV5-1	ASSYTGLASYEQY
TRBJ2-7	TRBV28	ASRGTGAHPH
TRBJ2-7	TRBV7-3	ASSATGTPAEQY
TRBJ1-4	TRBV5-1	ASSLGQGIEKLF
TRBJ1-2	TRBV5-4	ASSLASPRGGNGYT
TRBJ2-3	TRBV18	ASSPASGGTDTQY
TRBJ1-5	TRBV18	ASSRGQVGNQPQH
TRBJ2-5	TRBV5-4	ASSQATGSQY
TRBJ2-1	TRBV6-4	ASNWNEQF
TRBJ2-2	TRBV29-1	SVRQGGNTGELF
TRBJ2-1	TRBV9	ASSATPSPTYNEQF
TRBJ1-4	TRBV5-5	ASSPRFRGEKLF
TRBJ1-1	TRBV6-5	ASRSGGEGWTEAF
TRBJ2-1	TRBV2	ASSEVAGGANEQF
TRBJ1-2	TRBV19	ASSIAGAGGYGYT
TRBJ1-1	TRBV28	ASKKEVGNTEAF
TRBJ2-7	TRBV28	ASRDGGSSEQY
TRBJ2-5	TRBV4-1	ASSQDRTSGGETQY
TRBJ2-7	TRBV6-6	ASRPPSGERYEQY
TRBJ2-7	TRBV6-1	ASSVNRDRVVYEQY
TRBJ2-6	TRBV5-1	ASSLVNSGANVLT
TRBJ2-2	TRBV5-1	ASSPVHTSGTILGGELF
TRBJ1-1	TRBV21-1	ASSPERTGDRLPEAF
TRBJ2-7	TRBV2	AGRKEGGSYEQY
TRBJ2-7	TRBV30	AWSAGQGAYYEQY
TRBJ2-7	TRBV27	ASSLIPGGSYEQY
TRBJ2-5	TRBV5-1	ASSGGTEETQY
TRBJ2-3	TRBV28	ASSWGQGADTQY
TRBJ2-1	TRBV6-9	ASSENRAPHNEQF
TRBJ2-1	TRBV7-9	ATPGRGRGEQF
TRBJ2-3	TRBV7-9	ASSLNYQTSRDTQY
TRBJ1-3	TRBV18	ASSRGGEGNTIY
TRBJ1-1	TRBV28	ASSVQGKGAF
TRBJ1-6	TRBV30	AWSIWKQGGSPLH
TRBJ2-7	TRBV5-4	ASSLAGGPTSYEQY